Sequencing of this T cell receptor beta chain was carried out in a study of T cell repertoires in cytomegalovirus infection. Study as a whole: Shared public TCR beta signatures pointed to both CMV infection and a matching HLA type.

TCRdb re-derived calls from the reads in MiXCR, one entry per CDR3 protein. The table shows 480,000 or so distinct CDR3 sequences, with roughly 12% occurring only once. This CDR3 region has 14 residues. Between the trimmed V and J ends, which lost 0 bases and 8 bases, there was a span of 11 bases. Germline V gives CDR1 SNHLY, CDR2 FYNNEI. The chain combines TRBV2 with TRBJ2-1; D may be TRBD2 (5 bases). The specimen sequenced was PBMCs. The clonotype comes from a human donor in good health (CMV status not recorded). Some clones in this sample may be carry-over from other donors' samples. CDR3 region: CASSEARNSDEQFF. In nucleotides, the CDR3 is TGTGCCAGCAGTGAAGCGCGGAATAGCGATGAGCAGTTCTTC.